This TCR beta chain was recovered during a study of beta chain features in type 1 diabetes. Looking at the study overall: All samples together contributed approximately 100 million sorted cells for examination. Overall study results and limits: Relative to healthy donors, patients appeared to have naive, central memory and Treg TCRB repertoires that were more similar. Type 1 diabetes patients had TCRB CDR3s that were shorter (moderately but significantly so) in all four CD4+ subsets.

Note on this clone: Its antigen is as yet unknown.

Isolated RNA was reverse transcribed in full, so expressed TCRB transcripts were sequenced. Generated by immunoSEQ multiplex PCR, the TCRdb table keeps only in-frame clones and is missing some. This sample carries 100,000 to 150,000 clones, roughly 10% of them seen once, and the ten largest clones take over 0.6%. The CDR3 extends over 15 amino acids. CDR1 is SGHAT and CDR2 is FQNNGV in the germline V gene. V lost 2 bases and J lost 4, with 15 bases in between. The receptor was isolated from a man aged 30-40 years with type 1 diabetes. V gene TRBV11-2 combines with J gene TRBJ2-7; a possible D gene is TRBD2 (7 bases). Sequencing was carried out using central memory CD4+ T cells from blood. CDR3 DNA: TGTGCCAGCAGCTTACTCAAGGGGGGGGCTTACGAGCAGTACTTC. Protein sequence: CASSLLKGGAYEQYF.